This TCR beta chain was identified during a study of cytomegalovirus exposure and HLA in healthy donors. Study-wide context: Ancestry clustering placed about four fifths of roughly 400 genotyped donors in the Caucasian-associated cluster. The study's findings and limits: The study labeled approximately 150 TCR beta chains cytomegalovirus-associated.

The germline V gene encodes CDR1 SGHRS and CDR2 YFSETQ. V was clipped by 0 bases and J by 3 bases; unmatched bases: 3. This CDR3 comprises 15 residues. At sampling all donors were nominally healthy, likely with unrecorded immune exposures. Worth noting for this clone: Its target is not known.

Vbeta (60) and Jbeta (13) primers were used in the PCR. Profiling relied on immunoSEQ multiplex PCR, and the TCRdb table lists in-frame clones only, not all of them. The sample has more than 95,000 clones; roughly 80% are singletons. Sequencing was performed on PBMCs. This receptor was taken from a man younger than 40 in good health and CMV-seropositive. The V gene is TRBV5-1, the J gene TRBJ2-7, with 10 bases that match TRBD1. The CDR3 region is CASSLDGTGVYEQYF. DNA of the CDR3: TGCGCCAGCAGCTTGGACGGGACAGGGGTCTACGAGCAGTACTTC.